The entry below gives a single T cell receptor (beta chain) sequence along with its context. This clone turned up a few times. Its target antigen remains unknown. Within one base of it there is no much larger clone, and no base qualities were kept. V lost 0 bases and J lost 0 bases, and the count of bases not matched to a germline gene is 0. Reading the germline V gene gives CDR1 SGDLS and CDR2 YYNGEE. Including cysteine and phenylalanine, the CDR3 has 14 amino acids. The DNA shown is the 42-base CDR3, in frame from base 1. The data were obtained in a study of blood T cell repertoires in COVID-19 (TCRdb year 2020). About the investigation overall: Collaborator samples came from the United States, Italy and Spain and covered acute and convalescent phases of COVID-19. The prospective study material was composed of cDNA or gDNA derived from T cells, B-cell-depleted T cells, or PBMCs. Deeply sampled blood TCRbeta repertoires from subjects exposed to, actively infected with, or recovered from COVID-19 were included in the dataset. The repertoires were made available in a free public database intended to serve as a resource for research on the immune response to SARS-CoV-2. Samples were obtained from the ongoing ImmuneRACE study (first 160 participants) and from 950 to 1,500 subjects provided by 6 global collaborators. The sample metadata nearly always contained a de-identified subject ID, COVID-19 status, age in years and sex. Where available, HLA class I and class II types were obtained from metadata supplied by the sample provider rather than from assay-based typing. Beyond this particular receptor, the publication reports: The amount of clinical and demographic metadata varied by source and participant and was provided uncurated.

TCRbeta CDR3 regions were amplified from genomic DNA using the immunoSEQ Assay, a bias-controlled multiplex PCR. The paper's data handling went like this. The number of nucleated cells in each sample was estimated from the amplification of reference gene primers within the assay. To quantify the absolute abundance of each unique TCRbeta CDR3 rearrangement, sequence reads were collapsed and filtered. For each sample, productive Simpson clonality was calculated by taking the square root of Simpson's diversity index across productive rearrangements. This immuneACCESS table, as held by TCRdb, lists in-frame sequences with V and J called but not all clones. Of the missing ones, under half trace to an unresolved V gene in checked studies; the others have no known cause. The DNA gave D and trimming, while V, J and clone size come from that table. The sample data list roughly 240,000 clones, and roughly 82% of these were observed just once. Roughly 1.9% of the sample goes to the ten largest clones.

Enrolling through a virtual design, the prospective study's participants ranged in age from about 18 to 100 years and lived across some 22 United States geographic areas. Cohort assignment in the prospective study relied on participant-reported clinical history from a screening survey and a study questionnaire. Recovered participants in ImmuneRACE Cohort 3 were defined by two consecutive negative NP/OP PCR tests, clearance by a healthcare professional, or resolution of symptoms. Mobile phlebotomists in the prospective study collected whole blood, serum and a nasopharyngeal or oropharyngeal swab from every participant. Additional blood draws and questionnaires over an approximately 2-month period could optionally be provided by prospective study participants. Prospective study blood samples were shipped either frozen or at room temperature before DNA extraction.

Sequencing was done on a sample of PBMCs or T cells enriched from blood (not recorded which). This receptor chain uses TRBV9 and TRBJ2-7; 7 bases in the middle match TRBD2. The receptor was isolated from a woman in her forties or fifties who had recovered from COVID-19. The CDR3 protein: CASSVGDYSYEQYF. Here is the DNA: TGTGCCAGCAGCGTAGGGGACTACTCCTACGAGCAGTACTTC.